This TCR beta chain was found in a study of control samples from healthy donors and cancer patients. The protocol was immunoSEQ multiplex PCR, while the TCRdb copy is restricted to in-frame clones and leaves out a portion. The data hold about 410,000 clones, with around nine tenths observed a single time. The length of the CDR3 is 15 residues. The V and J ends lost 1 base and 2 bases respectively, with 8 bases between them. Per the germline V gene, CDR1 is LNHDA and CDR2 is SQIVND (reference sequence). The V gene is TRBV19, the J gene TRBJ2-2; D not certain. The clonotype comes from a man between 35 and 55 years old with head and neck cancer. Input material: PBMCs. For the CDR3, the DNA is TGTGCCAGTAGTATAGGGGGATTAAACACCGGGGAGCTGTTTTTT. This gives the protein CASSIGGLNTGELFF. Together with reference TRBV19 and TRBJ2-2, the CDR3 gives the full variable domain: DGGITQSPKYLFRKEGQNVTLSCEQNLNHDAMYWYRQDPGQGLRLIYYSQIVNDFQKGDIAEGYSVSREKKESFPLTVTSAQKNPTAFYLCASSIGGLNTGELFFGEGSRLTVL.